This TCR beta chain was sequenced in a study of response to subunit inactivated influenza vaccine. Study-wide points: Authors suggested seasonal influenza vaccinations each recruit few new T cells.

TCRdb independently ran MiXCR on the RT-PCR reads; one entry per CDR3 protein. The sample includes 450,000 to 600,000 distinct CDR3 sequences, about 7.2% of them seen just once. About this clonotype: Its antigen is still unknown.

Germline assignment: CDR1 SGHTA and CDR2 FQGNSA. This CDR3 is built from 13 residues. V was shortened by 5 bases and J by 6 bases, with 10 bases between the two germline ends. The sequence was collected from a man between 50 and 70 years old who received an inactivated influenza vaccine. The rearrangement links TRBV7-2 to TRBJ2-2; no firm D call. The sequencing here drew on PBMCs from blood, taken approximately 25 months after vaccination. CDR3 DNA sequence: TGTGCCAGCAGCCCCGTGGTGCCCGGGGAGCTGTTTTTT. It specifies CASSPVVPGELFF.